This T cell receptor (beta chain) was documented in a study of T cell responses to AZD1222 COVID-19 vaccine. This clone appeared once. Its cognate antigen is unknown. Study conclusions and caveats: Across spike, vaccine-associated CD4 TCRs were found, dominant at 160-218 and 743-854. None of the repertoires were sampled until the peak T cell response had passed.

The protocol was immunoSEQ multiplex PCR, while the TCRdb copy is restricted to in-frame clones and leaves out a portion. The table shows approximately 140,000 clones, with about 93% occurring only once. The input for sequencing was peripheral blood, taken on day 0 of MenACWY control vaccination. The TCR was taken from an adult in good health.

CDR3 loop: CASRGGNTEAFF. The CDR3 coding sequence is TGTGCCAGCCGGGGGGGAAACACTGAAGCTTTCTTT. The rearrangement links TRBV28 to TRBJ1-1; a weak D match, TRBD1 (5 bases). The CDR3 extends over 12 amino acids. The germline V gene encodes CDR1 MDHEN and CDR2 SYDVKM. V lost 8 bases, J lost 2 bases, and 9 bases lay in between.